Listed below are T cell receptor beta chains from one sample, sequenced in a study of molecular identifiers for immune sequencing clone quantification. TCRdb ran MiXCR on the PCR reads and lists one entry per CDR3 protein. The data show approximately 550,000 distinct CDR3 sequences, 20% to 25% seen once. The specimen sequenced was naive CD8+ T cells from blood, with Jurkat cell RNA spiked in. The receptors stem from a human donor in good health. Some libraries in this study had Jurkat cell RNA spiked in. The CDR3 runs from the conserved cysteine through the conserved F or W. A D gene is named only where the DNA matches it firmly. Size is stated for part of the rows, as once, few or many counts, or as a class when the clone is expanded.

clone_size: many; j_call: TRBJ2-5; d_call: TRBD2; v_call: TRBV30; cdr3_length: 15; cdr3_aa: CAWSDPGLAGETQYF; cdr3_nt: TGTGCCTGGAGTGATCCCGGACTAGCGGGAGAGACCCAGTACTTC
clone_size: few; j_call: TRBJ2-2; d_call: NA; v_call: TRBV19; cdr3_length: 13; cdr3_aa: CASSITGNGELFF; cdr3_nt: TGTGCCAGTAGTATAACAGGAAACGGGGAGCTGTTTTTT
clone_size: many; j_call: TRBJ1-3; d_call: NA; v_call: TRBV6-2/TRBV6-3; cdr3_length: 15; cdr3_aa: CASSADGDSGNTIYF; cdr3_nt: TGTGCCAGCAGCGCGGACGGAGACTCTGGAAACACCATATATTTT
clone_size: few; j_call: TRBJ2-2; d_call: TRBD2; v_call: TRBV4-3; cdr3_length: 18; cdr3_aa: CASSQDGGGVFGTGELFF; cdr3_nt: TGCGCCAGCAGCCAAGATGGGGGGGGGGTCTTTGGGACCGGGGAGCTGTTTTTT
clone_size: NA; j_call: TRBJ2-2; d_call: NA; v_call: TRBV27; cdr3_length: 14; cdr3_aa: CASSRGENTGELFF; cdr3_nt: TGTGCCAGCAGTCGAGGGGAAAACACCGGGGAGCTGTTTTTT
clone_size: NA; j_call: TRBJ1-3; d_call: TRBD1; v_call: TRBV4-3; cdr3_length: 15; cdr3_aa: CASSEGTGPRNTIYF; cdr3_nt: TGCGCCAGCAGCGAGGGGACAGGGCCTCGAAACACCATATATTTT
clone_size: few; j_call: TRBJ2-7; d_call: NA; v_call: TRBV7-9; cdr3_length: 15; cdr3_aa: CASSLPQGYSYEQYF; cdr3_nt: TGTGCCAGCAGCTTACCTCAGGGATACTCCTACGAGCAGTACTTC
clone_size: NA; j_call: TRBJ1-1; d_call: NA; v_call: TRBV30; cdr3_length: 15; cdr3_aa: CAWSWRAGVNTEAFF; cdr3_nt: TGTGCCTGGAGTTGGAGGGCGGGGGTTAACACTGAAGCTTTCTTT
clone_size: NA; j_call: TRBJ2-3; d_call: NA; v_call: TRBV7-2; cdr3_length: 14; cdr3_aa: CACSYLINSDTRYF; cdr3_nt: TGTGCCTGCAGCTACTTGATTAATTCAGATACGCGGTATTTT
clone_size: few; j_call: TRBJ2-3; d_call: TRBD1; v_call: TRBV18; cdr3_length: 14; cdr3_aa: CASSPQDRVDTQYF; cdr3_nt: TGTGCCAGCTCACCCCAAGACAGGGTGGATACGCAGTATTTT
clone_size: NA; j_call: TRBJ2-1; d_call: TRBD2; v_call: TRBV6-2/TRBV6-3; cdr3_length: 15; cdr3_aa: CASRASGGFYNEQFF; cdr3_nt: TGTGCCAGCAGGGCTAGCGGGGGATTCTACAATGAGCAGTTCTTC
clone_size: many; j_call: TRBJ2-5; d_call: NA; v_call: TRBV5-4; cdr3_length: 13; cdr3_aa: CASSFGLEETQYF; cdr3_nt: TGTGCCAGCAGCTTCGGGCTAGAAGAGACCCAGTACTTC
clone_size: NA; j_call: TRBJ2-3; d_call: NA; v_call: TRBV6-4; cdr3_length: 14; cdr3_aa: CASSVPGSADTQYF; cdr3_nt: TGTGCCAGCAGTGTACCCGGGTCTGCAGATACGCAGTATTTT
clone_size: few; j_call: TRBJ1-1; d_call: NA; v_call: TRBV18; cdr3_length: 16; cdr3_aa: CASSPPSSRGDTEAFF; cdr3_nt: TGTGCCAGCTCACCCCCGAGCAGCCGCGGCGACACTGAAGCTTTCTTT
clone_size: few; j_call: TRBJ2-3; d_call: NA; v_call: TRBV5-4; cdr3_length: 15; cdr3_aa: CASSSIGDSTDTQYF; cdr3_nt: TGTGCCAGCAGCTCGATCGGGGATAGCACAGATACGCAGTATTTT
clone_size: few; j_call: TRBJ2-7; d_call: NA; v_call: TRBV10-3; cdr3_length: 14; cdr3_aa: CAISESVYNYEQYF; cdr3_nt: TGTGCCATCAGTGAGTCCGTCTACAACTACGAGCAGTACTTC
clone_size: many; j_call: TRBJ2-7; d_call: NA; v_call: TRBV7-9; cdr3_length: 12; cdr3_aa: CASSSQGREQYF; cdr3_nt: TGTGCCAGCAGTTCACAGGGGAGGGAGCAGTACTTC
clone_size: many; j_call: TRBJ2-7; d_call: NA; v_call: TRBV29-1; cdr3_length: 13; cdr3_aa: CSVPGVSSYEQYF; cdr3_nt: TGCAGCGTACCCGGGGTCAGCTCCTACGAGCAGTACTTC
clone_size: few; j_call: TRBJ1-5; d_call: NA; v_call: TRBV20-1; cdr3_length: 13; cdr3_aa: CSAGDFPGQPQHF; cdr3_nt: TGCAGTGCTGGGGACTTTCCAGGCCAGCCCCAGCATTTT
clone_size: few; j_call: TRBJ2-4; d_call: TRBD2; v_call: TRBV5-1; cdr3_length: 20; cdr3_aa: CASSLLRTSGGGEGKNIQYF; cdr3_nt: TGCGCCAGCAGCTTACTTCGGACTAGCGGAGGGGGGGAGGGCAAAAACATTCAGTACTTC
clone_size: NA; j_call: TRBJ2-7; d_call: NA; v_call: TRBV7-9; cdr3_length: 15; cdr3_aa: CASSPEGAGPYEQYF; cdr3_nt: TGTGCCAGCAGCCCCGAAGGTGCCGGACCCTACGAGCAGTACTTC
clone_size: NA; j_call: TRBJ2-1; d_call: TRBD1; v_call: TRBV6-5; cdr3_length: 14; cdr3_aa: CASGYGQGAVEQFF; cdr3_nt: TGTGCCAGCGGTTACGGACAGGGGGCCGTTGAGCAGTTCTTC
clone_size: many; j_call: TRBJ2-3; d_call: TRBD2; v_call: TRBV3-1; cdr3_length: 16; cdr3_aa: CASSPTSGRTGDTQYF; cdr3_nt: TGTGCCAGCAGCCCCACTAGCGGGAGAACCGGAGATACGCAGTATTTT
clone_size: NA; j_call: TRBJ1-5; d_call: NA; v_call: TRBV5-8; cdr3_length: 15; cdr3_aa: CASSLGQGFRQPQHF; cdr3_nt: TGTGCCAGCAGCTTGGGGCAGGGGTTTCGCCAGCCCCAGCATTTT
clone_size: many; j_call: TRBJ2-2; d_call: NA; v_call: TRBV6-5; cdr3_length: 14; cdr3_aa: CASSYGPGTGELFF; cdr3_nt: TGTGCCAGCAGTTACGGTCCGGGGACCGGGGAGCTGTTTTTT
clone_size: NA; j_call: TRBJ1-1; d_call: NA; v_call: TRBV5-4; cdr3_length: 12; cdr3_aa: CASSLFGTGAFF; cdr3_nt: TGTGCCAGCAGCTTGTTCGGGACTGGAGCTTTCTTT
clone_size: many; j_call: TRBJ2-2; d_call: NA; v_call: TRBV12-3/TRBV12-4; cdr3_length: 17; cdr3_aa: CASRPPGLTPGTGELFF; cdr3_nt: TGTGCCAGCAGACCACCGGGGCTAACCCCAGGAACCGGGGAGCTGTTTTTT
clone_size: NA; j_call: TRBJ2-5; d_call: NA; v_call: TRBV27; cdr3_length: 15; cdr3_aa: CASRSSANYQETQYF; cdr3_nt: TGTGCCAGCAGATCTAGCGCTAATTACCAAGAGACCCAGTACTTC
clone_size: few; j_call: TRBJ1-2; d_call: NA; v_call: TRBV24-1; cdr3_length: 15; cdr3_aa: CATSVARSSNYGYTF; cdr3_nt: TGTGCCACCAGTGTGGCGCGGAGTTCTAACTATGGCTACACCTTC
clone_size: few; j_call: TRBJ2-7; d_call: TRBD1; v_call: TRBV12-3/TRBV12-4; cdr3_length: 14; cdr3_aa: CASTPTGWYEEQYF; cdr3_nt: TGTGCCAGCACTCCGACAGGGTGGTATGAAGAGCAGTACTTC
clone_size: NA; j_call: TRBJ2-2; d_call: NA; v_call: TRBV13; cdr3_length: 14; cdr3_aa: CASSPHEWARELFF; cdr3_nt: TGTGCCAGCAGCCCCCACGAGTGGGCCAGGGAGCTGTTTTTT
clone_size: NA; j_call: TRBJ2-1; d_call: NA; v_call: TRBV10-3; cdr3_length: 12; cdr3_aa: CAISAEGNEQFF; cdr3_nt: TGTGCCATCAGTGCCGAGGGCAATGAGCAGTTCTTC
clone_size: many; j_call: TRBJ1-5; d_call: NA; v_call: TRBV4-3; cdr3_length: 15; cdr3_aa: CASSPEFRVNQPQHF; cdr3_nt: TGCGCCAGCAGCCCAGAGTTCAGGGTCAATCAGCCCCAGCATTTT
clone_size: many; j_call: TRBJ2-2; d_call: NA; v_call: TRBV12-3/TRBV12-4; cdr3_length: 12; cdr3_aa: CASILAPGELFF; cdr3_nt: TGTGCCAGCATCCTAGCCCCCGGGGAGCTGTTTTTT
clone_size: NA; j_call: TRBJ1-4; d_call: NA; v_call: TRBV27; cdr3_length: 15; cdr3_aa: CASSLGGGLDEKLFF; cdr3_nt: TGTGCCAGCAGTTTGGGGGGGGGGTTGGACGAAAAACTGTTTTTT
clone_size: few; j_call: TRBJ1-2; d_call: TRBD1; v_call: TRBV6-2/TRBV6-3; cdr3_length: 14; cdr3_aa: CASSYGTVYYGYTF; cdr3_nt: TGTGCCAGCAGTTACGGGACAGTCTACTATGGCTACACCTTC
clone_size: few; j_call: TRBJ2-1; d_call: NA; v_call: TRBV19; cdr3_length: 15; cdr3_aa: CASSRIPGPYNEQFF; cdr3_nt: TGTGCCAGTAGTAGAATACCTGGGCCCTACAATGAGCAGTTCTTC
clone_size: NA; j_call: TRBJ2-1; d_call: NA; v_call: TRBV14; cdr3_length: 15; cdr3_aa: CASSEPGLPYNEQFF; cdr3_nt: TGTGCCAGCAGCGAACCGGGACTTCCGTACAATGAGCAGTTCTTC
clone_size: many; j_call: TRBJ2-2; d_call: NA; v_call: TRBV24-1; cdr3_length: 13; cdr3_aa: CATSDLMTGELFF; cdr3_nt: TGTGCCACCAGTGATTTGATGACCGGGGAGCTGTTTTTT
clone_size: many; j_call: TRBJ2-7; d_call: NA; v_call: TRBV7-2; cdr3_length: 14; cdr3_aa: CASSWGQGTYEQYF; cdr3_nt: TGTGCCAGCAGCTGGGGGCAAGGAACCTACGAGCAGTACTTC
clone_size: NA; j_call: TRBJ2-7; d_call: NA; v_call: TRBV6-2/TRBV6-3; cdr3_length: 14; cdr3_aa: CASNIGRSSYEQYF; cdr3_nt: TGTGCCAGCAACATCGGACGGAGCTCCTACGAGCAGTACTTC
clone_size: few; j_call: TRBJ1-1; d_call: TRBD1; v_call: TRBV11-2; cdr3_length: 18; cdr3_aa: CASSSRTGDYNPITEAFF; cdr3_nt: TGTGCCAGCAGCTCCCGAACAGGGGACTATAACCCGATCACTGAAGCTTTCTTT
clone_size: few; j_call: TRBJ1-1; d_call: TRBD1; v_call: TRBV7-8; cdr3_length: 14; cdr3_aa: CASSLRTGKTEAFF; cdr3_nt: TGTGCCAGCAGCCTCCGGACAGGGAAGACTGAAGCTTTCTTT
clone_size: many; j_call: TRBJ2-3; d_call: NA; v_call: TRBV15; cdr3_length: 17; cdr3_aa: CATSRPESEGRDDTQYF; cdr3_nt: TGTGCCACCAGCAGACCCGAGTCGGAGGGTAGAGACGATACGCAGTATTTT
clone_size: few; j_call: TRBJ2-7; d_call: NA; v_call: TRBV30; cdr3_length: 14; cdr3_aa: CAWGISAGSYEQYF; cdr3_nt: TGTGCCTGGGGGATTTCGGCAGGGTCCTACGAGCAGTACTTC
clone_size: few; j_call: TRBJ2-7; d_call: NA; v_call: TRBV27; cdr3_length: 14; cdr3_aa: CASSSRGSSNEQYF; cdr3_nt: TGTGCCAGCAGTTCCCGAGGTAGTAGTAACGAGCAGTACTTC
clone_size: many; j_call: TRBJ2-7; d_call: NA; v_call: TRBV6-5; cdr3_length: 14; cdr3_aa: CASSASGTTYEQYF; cdr3_nt: TGTGCCAGCAGTGCCTCCGGGACAACCTACGAGCAGTACTTC
clone_size: many; j_call: TRBJ2-3; d_call: TRBD2; v_call: TRBV7-8; cdr3_length: 12; cdr3_aa: CALGLATDTQYF; cdr3_nt: TGTGCCCTGGGACTAGCCACAGATACGCAGTATTTT
clone_size: few; j_call: TRBJ1-5; d_call: NA; v_call: TRBV20-1; cdr3_length: 13; cdr3_aa: CSARAGGGQPQHF; cdr3_nt: TGCAGTGCTAGGGCCGGCGGTGGGCAGCCCCAGCATTTT
clone_size: few; j_call: TRBJ2-2; d_call: TRBD2; v_call: TRBV20-1; cdr3_length: 16; cdr3_aa: CSASPQRGSFAGELFF; cdr3_nt: TGCAGTGCTAGCCCCCAGCGGGGGTCATTTGCCGGGGAGCTGTTTTTT
clone_size: NA; j_call: TRBJ2-5; d_call: NA; v_call: TRBV5-8; cdr3_length: 14; cdr3_aa: CASSGWGSKETQYF; cdr3_nt: TGTGCCAGCAGCGGCTGGGGGAGCAAAGAGACCCAGTACTTC
clone_size: few; j_call: TRBJ2-7; d_call: NA; v_call: TRBV11-2; cdr3_length: 13; cdr3_aa: CASSPGHGSEQYF; cdr3_nt: TGTGCCAGCAGCCCCGGCCATGGGAGCGAGCAGTACTTC
clone_size: NA; j_call: TRBJ2-5; d_call: TRBD1; v_call: TRBV7-9; cdr3_length: 16; cdr3_aa: CASSEAGTGSRGPQYF; cdr3_nt: TGTGCCAGCAGCGAGGCCGGGACAGGCTCACGGGGGCCCCAGTACTTC
clone_size: NA; j_call: TRBJ2-7; d_call: NA; v_call: TRBV5-3; cdr3_length: 14; cdr3_aa: CASSPGHTFYEQYF; cdr3_nt: TGTGCCAGCAGCCCCGGACACACGTTCTACGAGCAGTACTTC